This entry concerns a single TCR beta chain. Participants spanned ages about 18 to 90 years and resided in roughly 22 US areas. The study assigned cohorts using participant-reported clinical history. Cohort 3 donors were reported recovered after two negative PCRs, clearance, or symptom resolution. The entry originates in a study of blood T cell repertoires in COVID-19. The authors' processing: Cell counts per sample came from amplifying reference gene primers. TCRdb's table, derived via immunoSEQ multiplex PCR, lists solely in-frame clones and lacks some. V and J calls and clone size are copied from that table; D and trimming were computed from the DNA. The table records around 160,000 clones, approximately 80% of them present only once. The germline gives CDR1 SGHRS, CDR2 YFSETQ. Trimming took off 4 bases at V and 5 bases at J, with 5 bases between the two ends. There are 11 residues in the CDR3.

This sequence joins TRBV5-1 and TRBJ2-3; D gene uncertain. The TCR sequence derives from a middle-aged man who had recovered from COVID-19. The sequencing input was PBMCs or T cells enriched from blood (not recorded which). The CDR3 DNA follows: TGCGCCAGCAGCCCGGGAGATACGCAGTATTTT. Encoded protein: CASSPGDTQYF.